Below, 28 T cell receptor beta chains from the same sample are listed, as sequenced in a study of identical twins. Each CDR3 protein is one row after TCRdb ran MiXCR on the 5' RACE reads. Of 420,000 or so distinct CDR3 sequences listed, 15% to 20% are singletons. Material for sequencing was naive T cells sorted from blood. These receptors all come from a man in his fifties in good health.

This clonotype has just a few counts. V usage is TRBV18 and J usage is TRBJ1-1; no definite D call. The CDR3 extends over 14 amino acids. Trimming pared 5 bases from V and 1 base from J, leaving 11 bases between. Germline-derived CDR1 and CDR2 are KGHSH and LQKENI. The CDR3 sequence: CASSGKPSNTEAFF. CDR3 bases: TGTGCCAGCTCAGGGAAGCCGTCGAACACTGAAGCTTTCTTT.

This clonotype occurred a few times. The CDR3 coding sequence is TGCGCCAGCAGCTTGGGGGGACAGGGCGAAAATGAGCAGTTCTTC. This gives the protein CASSLGGQGENEQFF. The chain uses TRBV5-1 and TRBJ2-1, with 9 bases fitting TRBD1. The CDR3 runs 15 residues. Germline V CDR1 and CDR2: SGHRS, YFSETQ. The V and J ends lost 0 bases and 7 bases, in that order; junction bases with no gene match: 5.

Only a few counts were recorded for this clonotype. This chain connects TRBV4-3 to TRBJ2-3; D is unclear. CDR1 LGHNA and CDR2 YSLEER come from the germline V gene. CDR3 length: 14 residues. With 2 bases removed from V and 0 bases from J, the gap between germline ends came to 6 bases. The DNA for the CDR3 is TGCGCCAGCAGCCAACAGGCTAGCACAGATACGCAGTATTTT. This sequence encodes CASSQQASTDTQYF.

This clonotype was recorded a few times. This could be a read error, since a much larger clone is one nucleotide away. CDR3 nucleotides: TGCAGTGCTAGAGAGGGGTACGAGCAGTACTTC. This translates into CSAREGYEQYF. The chain has TRBV20-1 and TRBJ2-7; D is ambiguous. V lost 0 bases and J 4 bases, leaving 4 bases between the germline ends. This CDR3 is 11 amino acids long. The germline V gene has CDR1 DFQATT and CDR2 SNEGSKA (reference sequence).

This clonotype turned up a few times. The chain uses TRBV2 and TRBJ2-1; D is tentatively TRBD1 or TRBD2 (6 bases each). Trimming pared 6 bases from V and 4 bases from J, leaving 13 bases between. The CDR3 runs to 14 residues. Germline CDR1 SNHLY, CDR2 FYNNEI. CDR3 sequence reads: CASRAGGGYNEQFF. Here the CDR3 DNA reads TGTGCCAGCAGGGCAGGAGGGGGGTACAATGAGCAGTTCTTC.

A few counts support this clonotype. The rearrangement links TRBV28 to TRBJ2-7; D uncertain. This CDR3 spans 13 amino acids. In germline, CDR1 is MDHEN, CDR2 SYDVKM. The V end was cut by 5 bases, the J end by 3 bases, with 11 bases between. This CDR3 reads CASSLLFSYEQYF. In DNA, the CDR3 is TGTGCCAGCAGTCTCCTATTTAGCTACGAGCAGTACTTC.

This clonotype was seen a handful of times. CDR3 sequence (DNA): TGTGCCAGCAGTCCCCGGACTAGCGGGGGCTATGAGCAGTTCTTC. Translated: CASSPRTSGGYEQFF. The chain has TRBV12-3 or TRBV12-4 and TRBJ2-1, with TRBD2 matching over 13 bases. The CDR3 loop spans 15 amino acids. Losses at the gene ends were 5 bases for V and 8 bases for J; bases not matched to a gene: 6.

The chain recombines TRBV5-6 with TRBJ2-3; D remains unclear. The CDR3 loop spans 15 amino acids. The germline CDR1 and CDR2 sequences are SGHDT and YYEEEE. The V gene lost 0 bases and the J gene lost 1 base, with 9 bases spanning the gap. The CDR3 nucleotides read TGTGCCAGCAGCTTGGCGCCGACCCGCACAGATACGCAGTATTTT. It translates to CASSLAPTRTDTQYF.

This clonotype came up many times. This chain's CDR3 is CASSPRTSGALGTQYF. In nucleotides, the CDR3 is TGTGCCAGCAGCCCCCGGACTAGCGGGGCGCTCGGGACCCAGTACTTC. The J gene is TRBJ2-5, the V gene TRBV7-2, with 12 bases lining up with TRBD2. This CDR3 has 16 residues. The V gene end was trimmed by 5 bases and the J gene end by 7 bases; junction bases not matched to a gene: 11. Germline CDR1 SGHTA, CDR2 FQGNSA.

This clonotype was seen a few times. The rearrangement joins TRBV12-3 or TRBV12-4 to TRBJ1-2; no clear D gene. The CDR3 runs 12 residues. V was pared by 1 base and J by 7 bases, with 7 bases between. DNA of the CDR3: TGTGCCAGCAGTTTAGGGCAGTTTGGCTACACCTTC. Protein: CASSLGQFGYTF.

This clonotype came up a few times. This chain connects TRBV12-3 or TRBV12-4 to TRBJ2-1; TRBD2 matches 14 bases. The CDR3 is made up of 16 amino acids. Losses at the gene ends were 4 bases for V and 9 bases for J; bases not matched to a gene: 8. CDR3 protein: CASSSPGLAGEVEQFF. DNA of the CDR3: TGTGCCAGCAGTTCACCGGGACTAGCGGGAGAAGTTGAGCAGTTCTTC.

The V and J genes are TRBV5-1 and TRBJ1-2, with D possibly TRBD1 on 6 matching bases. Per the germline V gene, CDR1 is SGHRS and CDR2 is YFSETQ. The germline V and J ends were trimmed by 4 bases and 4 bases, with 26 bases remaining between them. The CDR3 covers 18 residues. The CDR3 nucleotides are TGCGCCAGCAGCCCGAAGGGGGTACAGGGTGAAGGGATCTATGGCTACACCTTC. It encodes CASSPKGVQGEGIYGYTF.

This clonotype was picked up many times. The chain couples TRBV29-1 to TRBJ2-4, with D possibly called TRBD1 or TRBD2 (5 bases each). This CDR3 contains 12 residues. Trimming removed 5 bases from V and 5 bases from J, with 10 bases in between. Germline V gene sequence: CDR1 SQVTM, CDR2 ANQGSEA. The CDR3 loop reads CSVLGDENIQYF. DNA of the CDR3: TGCAGCGTTCTCGGGGACGAAAACATTCAGTACTTC.

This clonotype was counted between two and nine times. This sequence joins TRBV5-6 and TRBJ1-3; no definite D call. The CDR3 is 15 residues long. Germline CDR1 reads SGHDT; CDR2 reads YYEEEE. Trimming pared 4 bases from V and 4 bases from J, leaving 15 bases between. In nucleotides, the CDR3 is TGTGCCAGCAGCACCGACGGTGATCACGGAAACACCATATATTTT. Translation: CASSTDGDHGNTIYF.

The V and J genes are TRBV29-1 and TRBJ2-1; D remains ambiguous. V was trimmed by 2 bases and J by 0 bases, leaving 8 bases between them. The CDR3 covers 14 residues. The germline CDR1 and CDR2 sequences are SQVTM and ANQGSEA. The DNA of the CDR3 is TGCAGCGTTGAACGTGGGATCTCCTACAATGAGCAGTTCTTC. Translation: CSVERGISYNEQFF.

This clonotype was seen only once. The CDR3 DNA reads TGTGCCAGCAGCTTATACGGGGGCTTGAGTGACACTGAAGCTTTCTTT. Translation: CASSLYGGLSDTEAFF. The rearrangement links TRBV11-2 to TRBJ1-1, with TRBD1 as a possible D gene (6 bases). The CDR3 length is 16 residues. V dropped 2 bases and J dropped 3 bases, with 16 bases sitting between them. Germline loops: CDR1 SGHAT, CDR2 FQNNGV.

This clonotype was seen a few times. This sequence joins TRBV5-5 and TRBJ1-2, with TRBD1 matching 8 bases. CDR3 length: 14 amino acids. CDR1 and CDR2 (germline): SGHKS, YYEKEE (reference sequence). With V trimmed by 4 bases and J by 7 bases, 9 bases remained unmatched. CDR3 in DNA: TGTGCCAGCAGCCCCGCGGGACAGGCGTCTGGCTACACCTTC. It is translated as CASSPAGQASGYTF.

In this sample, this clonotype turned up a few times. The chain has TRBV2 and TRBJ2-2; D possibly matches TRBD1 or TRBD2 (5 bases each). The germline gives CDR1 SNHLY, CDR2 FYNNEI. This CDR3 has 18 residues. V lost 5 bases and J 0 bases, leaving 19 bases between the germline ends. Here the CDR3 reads CASSHSAGTPANTGELFF. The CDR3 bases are TGTGCCAGCAGTCATTCCGCCGGGACGCCAGCGAACACCGGGGAGCTGTTTTTT.

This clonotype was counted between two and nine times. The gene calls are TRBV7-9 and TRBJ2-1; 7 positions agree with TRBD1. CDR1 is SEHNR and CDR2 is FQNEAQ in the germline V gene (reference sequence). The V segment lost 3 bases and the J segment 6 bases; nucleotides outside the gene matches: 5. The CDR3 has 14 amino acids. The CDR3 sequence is CASSFGGQRNEQFF. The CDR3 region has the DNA TGTGCCAGCAGCTTTGGGGGACAGCGCAATGAGCAGTTCTTC. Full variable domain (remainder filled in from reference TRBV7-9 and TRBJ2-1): DTGVSQNPRHKITKRGQNVTFRCDPISEHNRLYWYRQTLGQGPEFLTYFQNEAQLEKSRLLSDRFSAERPKGSFSTLEIQRTEQGDSAMYLCASSFGGQRNEQFFGPGTRLTVL.

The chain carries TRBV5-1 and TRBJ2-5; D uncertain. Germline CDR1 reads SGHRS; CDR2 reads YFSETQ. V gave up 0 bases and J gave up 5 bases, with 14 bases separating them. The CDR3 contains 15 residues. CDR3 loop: CASSLVPGQFETQYF. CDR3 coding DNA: TGCGCCAGCAGCTTGGTCCCCGGGCAGTTTGAGACCCAGTACTTC.

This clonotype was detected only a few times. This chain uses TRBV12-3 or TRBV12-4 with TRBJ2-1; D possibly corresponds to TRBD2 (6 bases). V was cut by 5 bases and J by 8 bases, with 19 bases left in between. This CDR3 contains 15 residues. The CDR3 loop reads CASSGARREVHEQFF. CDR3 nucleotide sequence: TGTGCCAGCAGTGGGGCCCGCAGGGAGGTTCATGAGCAGTTCTTC.

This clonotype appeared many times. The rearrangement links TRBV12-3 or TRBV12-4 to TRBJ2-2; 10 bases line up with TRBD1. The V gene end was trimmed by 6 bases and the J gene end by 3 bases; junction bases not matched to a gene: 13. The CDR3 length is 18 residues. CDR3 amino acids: CASSIIPPGQGYTGELFF. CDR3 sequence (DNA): TGTGCCAGCAGCATAATACCACCGGGACAGGGGTACACCGGGGAGCTGTTTTTT.

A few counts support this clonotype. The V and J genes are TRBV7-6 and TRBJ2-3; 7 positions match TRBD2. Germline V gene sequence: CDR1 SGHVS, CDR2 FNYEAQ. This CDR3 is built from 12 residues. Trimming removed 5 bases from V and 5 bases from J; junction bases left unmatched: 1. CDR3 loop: CASSAGEDTQYF. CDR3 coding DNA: TGTGCCAGCAGCGCGGGGGAAGATACGCAGTATTTT. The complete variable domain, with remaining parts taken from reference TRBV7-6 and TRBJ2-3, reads GAGVSQSPRYKVTKRGQDVALRCDPISGHVSLYWYRQALGQGPEFLTYFNYEAQQDKSGLPNDRFSAERPEGSISTLTIQRTEQRDSAMYRCASSAGEDTQYFGPGTRLTVL.

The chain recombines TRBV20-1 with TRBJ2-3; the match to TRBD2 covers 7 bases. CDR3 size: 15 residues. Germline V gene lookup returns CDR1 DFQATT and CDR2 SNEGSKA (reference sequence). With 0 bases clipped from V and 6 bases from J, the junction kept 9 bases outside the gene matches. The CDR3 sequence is CSARDVREGLDTQYF. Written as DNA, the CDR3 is TGCAGTGCTAGAGATGTGAGGGAGGGCCTCGATACGCAGTATTTT.

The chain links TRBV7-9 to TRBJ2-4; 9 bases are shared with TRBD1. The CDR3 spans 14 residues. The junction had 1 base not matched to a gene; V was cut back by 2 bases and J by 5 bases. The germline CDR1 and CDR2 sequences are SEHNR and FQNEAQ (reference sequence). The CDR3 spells CASSLRQGENIQYF. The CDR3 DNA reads TGTGCCAGCAGCTTAAGACAGGGGGAAAACATTCAGTACTTC. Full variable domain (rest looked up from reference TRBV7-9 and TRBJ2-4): DTGVSQNPRHKITKRGQNVTFRCDPISEHNRLYWYRQTLGQGPEFLTYFQNEAQLEKSRLLSDRFSAERPKGSFSTLEIQRTEQGDSAMYLCASSLRQGENIQYFGAGTRLSVL.

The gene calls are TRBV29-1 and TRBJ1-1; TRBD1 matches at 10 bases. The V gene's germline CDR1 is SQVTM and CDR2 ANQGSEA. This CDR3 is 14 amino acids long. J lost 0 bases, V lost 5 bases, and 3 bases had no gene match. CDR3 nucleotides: TGCAGCGTTCGGGACAGGGGCCTGAACACTGAAGCTTTCTTT. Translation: CSVRDRGLNTEAFF.

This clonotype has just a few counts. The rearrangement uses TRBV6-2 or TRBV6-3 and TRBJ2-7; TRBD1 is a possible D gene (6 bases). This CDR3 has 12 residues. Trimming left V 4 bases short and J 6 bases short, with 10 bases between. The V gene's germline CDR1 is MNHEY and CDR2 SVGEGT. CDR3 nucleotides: TGTGCCAGCAGTTCCCTACAGGGCGAGCAGTACTTC. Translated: CASSSLQGEQYF.

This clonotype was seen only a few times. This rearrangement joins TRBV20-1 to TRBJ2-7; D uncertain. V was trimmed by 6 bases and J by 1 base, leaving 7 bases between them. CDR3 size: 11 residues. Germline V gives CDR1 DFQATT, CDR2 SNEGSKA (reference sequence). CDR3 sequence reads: CSASRSYEQYF. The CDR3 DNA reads TGCAGTGCGAGTAGGTCCTACGAGCAGTACTTC.